This TCR beta chain was recovered during a study of blood T cell repertoires in COVID-19. Study-level background: From T cells, B-cell-depleted T cells, or PBMCs came the material, which was cDNA or gDNA.

Profiling relied on immunoSEQ multiplex PCR, and the TCRdb table lists in-frame clones only, not all of them. Altogether some 460,000 clones are present, around 88% being singletons, with the ten largest covering approximately 4.5%. The V gene lost 7 bases and the J gene lost 2 bases, with 12 bases spanning the gap. CDR1 is MDHEN and CDR2 is SYDVKM in the germline V gene. This CDR3 is 14 amino acids long. This clone was seen only a few times. This clonotype was sampled from a woman younger than 45 with acute or convalescent COVID-19. The chain carries TRBV28 and TRBJ1-5; maybe TRBD1 (5 bases). The specimen sequenced was peripheral blood. CDR3 region: CASKTPTGNQPQHF. CDR3 nucleotide sequence: TGTGCCAGCAAAACCCCGACAGGCAATCAGCCCCAGCATTTT.